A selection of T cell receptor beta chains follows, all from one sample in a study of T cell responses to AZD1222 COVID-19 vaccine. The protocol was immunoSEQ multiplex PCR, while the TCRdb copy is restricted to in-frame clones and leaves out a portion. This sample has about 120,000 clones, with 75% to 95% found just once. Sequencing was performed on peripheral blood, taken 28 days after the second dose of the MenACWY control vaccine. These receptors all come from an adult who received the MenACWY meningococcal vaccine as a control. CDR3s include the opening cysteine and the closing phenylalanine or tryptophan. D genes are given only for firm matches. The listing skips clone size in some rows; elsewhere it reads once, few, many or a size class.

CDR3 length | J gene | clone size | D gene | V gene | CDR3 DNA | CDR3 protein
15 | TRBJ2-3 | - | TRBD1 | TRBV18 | TGTGCCAGCTCACCGGGGACAGGAGGCACAGATACGCAGTATTTT | CASSPGTGGTDTQYF
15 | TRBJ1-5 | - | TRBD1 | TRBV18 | TGTGCCAGCTCGCCAGGGGGAACAAGCAATCAGCCCCAGCATTTT | CASSPGGTSNQPQHF
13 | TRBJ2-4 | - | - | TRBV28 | TGTGCCAGCAGTTTAACGGCCAAAAACATTCAGTACTTC | CASSLTAKNIQYF
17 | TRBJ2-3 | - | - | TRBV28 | TGTGCCAGCAGTGAAGAGGGCCCCATAATCGGCACAGATACGCAGTATTTT | CASSEEGPIIGTDTQYF
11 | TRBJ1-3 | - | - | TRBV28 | TGTGCCAGCAAAAGTGGAAACACCATATATTTT | CASKSGNTIYF
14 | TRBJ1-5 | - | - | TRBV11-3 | TGTGCCAGCAGTGCGTCTGCTTCCAATCAGCCCCAGCATTTT | CASSASASNQPQHF
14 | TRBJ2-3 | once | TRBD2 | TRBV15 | TGTGCCACGTGGGTGGCGGGGGGCACAGATACGCAGTATTTT | CATWVAGGTDTQYF
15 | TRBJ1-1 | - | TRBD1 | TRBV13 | TGTGCCAGCAGCTTAGTAGGGCAGGGGGACACTGAAGCTTTCTTT | CASSLVGQGDTEAFF
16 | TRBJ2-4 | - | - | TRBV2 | TGTGCCAGCAGTGAACGACCAGGGATAGCCAAAAACATTCAGTACTTC | CASSERPGIAKNIQYF
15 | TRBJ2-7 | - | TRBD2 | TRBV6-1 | TGTGCCAGCAGTGAAGTGGGAGCGGGAGGTTACGAGCAGTACTTC | CASSEVGAGGYEQYF
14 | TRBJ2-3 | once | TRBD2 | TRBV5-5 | TGTGCCAGCAGCTTGCGGGAGGGCACAGATACGCAGTATTTT | CASSLREGTDTQYF
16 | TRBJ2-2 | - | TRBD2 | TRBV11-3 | TGTGCCAGCAGCTCAAGCAGCGGGAGGGTCACCGGGGAGCTGTTTTTT | CASSSSSGRVTGELFF
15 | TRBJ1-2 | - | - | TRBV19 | TGTGCCAGTAGATCGGTGTTGGGGTCTTCGGTTGGCTACACCTTC | CASRSVLGSSVGYTF
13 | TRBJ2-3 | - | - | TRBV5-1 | TGCGCCAGCAGCTTGGATGGCACAGATACGCAGTATTTT | CASSLDGTDTQYF
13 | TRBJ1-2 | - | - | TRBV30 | TGTGCCTGGAGTGTTGGGGAAGGCTATGGCTACACCTTC | CAWSVGEGYGYTF
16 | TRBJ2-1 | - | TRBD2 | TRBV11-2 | TGTGCCAGCAGCTTATCTAGCGGGCGACTCTACAATGAGCAGTTCTTC | CASSLSSGRLYNEQFF
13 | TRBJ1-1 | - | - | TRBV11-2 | TGTGCCAGCAGCTTAGAGAGTAGAACGGGAGCTTTCTTT | CASSLESRTGAFF
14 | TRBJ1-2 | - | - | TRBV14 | TGTGCCAGCGGACCTCTACGGCAGATCCATGGCTACACCTTC | CASGPLRQIHGYTF
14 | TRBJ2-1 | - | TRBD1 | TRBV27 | TGTGCCAGCAGTCCCGGACAGGCCCCGAATGAGCAGTTCTTC | CASSPGQAPNEQFF
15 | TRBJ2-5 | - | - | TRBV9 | TGTGCCAGCAGCCCATGGGACATCGCAGCAGAGACCCAGTACTTC | CASSPWDIAAETQYF
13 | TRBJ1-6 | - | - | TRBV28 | TGTGCCAGCAGGCAGTGGGTTTATTCACCCCTCCACTTT | CASRQWVYSPLHF
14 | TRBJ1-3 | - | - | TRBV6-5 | TGTGCCAGCAGCCGGGACAACTCTGGAAACACCATATATTTT | CASSRDNSGNTIYF
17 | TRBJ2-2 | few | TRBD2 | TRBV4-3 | TGCGCCAGCAGCCAAGATTTTTTAGCGGGGGGGCCCGGGGAGCTGTTTTTT | CASSQDFLAGGPGELFF
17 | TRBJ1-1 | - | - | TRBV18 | TGTGCCAGCTCACCCTATCCTGACAGGCCCACTTCCACTGAAGCTTTCTTT | CASSPYPDRPTSTEAFF
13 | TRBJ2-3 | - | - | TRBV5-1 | TGCGCCAGCAGCCGAGGACCGAAAGATACGCAGTATTTT | CASSRGPKDTQYF
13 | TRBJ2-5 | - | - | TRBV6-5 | TGTGCCAGCAAGCTAGTCCGCTGGGAGGCCCAGTACTTC | CASKLVRWEAQYF
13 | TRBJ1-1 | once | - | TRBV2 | TGTGCCAGCGGGGAGGGCCCCGTCGCTGAAGCTTTCTTT | CASGEGPVAEAFF
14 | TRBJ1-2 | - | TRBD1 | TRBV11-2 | TGTGCCAGCAGCCCTACGGGACAGCCGTATGGCTACACCTTC | CASSPTGQPYGYTF
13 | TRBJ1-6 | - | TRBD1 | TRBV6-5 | TGTGCCAGCAATAGACAGGGGTATTCACCCCTCCACTTT | CASNRQGYSPLHF
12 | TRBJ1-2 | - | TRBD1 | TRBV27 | TGTGCCAGCAGTACAGGGGGGAGGGGCTACACCTTC | CASSTGGRGYTF
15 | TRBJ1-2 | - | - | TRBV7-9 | TGTGCCAGCAGCTTAGCTCAAACAGGGAATCTTGGCTACACCTTC | CASSLAQTGNLGYTF
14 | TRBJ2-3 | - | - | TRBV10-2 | TGCGCCAGCAAAGTGGGGGCCGGCACAGATACGCAGTATTTT | CASKVGAGTDTQYF
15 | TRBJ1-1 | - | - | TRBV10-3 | TGTGCCATCAGTGAAGACAGTGTACAAAACACTGAAGCTTTCTTT | CAISEDSVQNTEAFF
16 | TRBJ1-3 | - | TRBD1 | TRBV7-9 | TGTGCCAGCAGCCGCCCCCGGGACAGGGATGGAAACACCATATATTTT | CASSRPRDRDGNTIYF
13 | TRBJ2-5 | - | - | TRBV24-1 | TGTGCCACCCTGGACAGCAACCAAGAGACCCAGTACTTC | CATLDSNQETQYF
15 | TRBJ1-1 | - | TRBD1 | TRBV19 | TGTGCCAGTAGTAAAAAACAGGGGGCTAACACTGAAGCTTTCTTT | CASSKKQGANTEAFF
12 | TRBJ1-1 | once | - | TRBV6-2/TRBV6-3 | TGTGCCAGCAGTTACTCGCACACTGAAGCTTTCTTT | CASSYSHTEAFF
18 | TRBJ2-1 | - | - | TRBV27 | TGTGCCAGCAGTTTATTATCGCCTTACCTTTCCTCCTACAATGAGCAGTTCTTC | CASSLLSPYLSSYNEQFF
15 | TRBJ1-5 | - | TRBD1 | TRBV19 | TGTGCCAGTAGCGACAGGGAGGAAAGCAATCAGCCCCAGCATTTT | CASSDREESNQPQHF
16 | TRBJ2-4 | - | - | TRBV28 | TGTGCCAGCAGCCCCGCAGCACACCCACCTGGGGACATTCAGTACTTC | CASSPAAHPPGDIQYF